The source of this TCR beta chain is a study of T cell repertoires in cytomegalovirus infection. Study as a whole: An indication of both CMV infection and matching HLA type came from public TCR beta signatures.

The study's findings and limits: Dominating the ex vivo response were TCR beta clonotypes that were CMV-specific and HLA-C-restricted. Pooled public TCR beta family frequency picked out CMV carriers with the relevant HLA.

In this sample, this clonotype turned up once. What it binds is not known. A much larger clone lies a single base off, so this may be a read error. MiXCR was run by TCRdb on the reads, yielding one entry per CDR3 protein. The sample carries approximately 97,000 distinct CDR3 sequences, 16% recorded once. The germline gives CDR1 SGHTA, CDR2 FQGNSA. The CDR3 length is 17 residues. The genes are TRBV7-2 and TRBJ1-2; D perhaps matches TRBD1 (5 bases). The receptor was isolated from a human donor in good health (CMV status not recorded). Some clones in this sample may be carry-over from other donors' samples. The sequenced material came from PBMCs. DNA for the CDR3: TGTGCCAGCAGCTTACCGGCCCCTCCAGGGAGAAGCTATGACTACACCTTC. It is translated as CASSLPAPPGRSYDYTF. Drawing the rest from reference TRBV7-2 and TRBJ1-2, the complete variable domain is GAGVSQSPSNKVTEKGKDVELRCDPISGHTALYWYRQSLGQGLEFLIYFQGNSAPDKSGLPSDRFSAERTGGSVSTLTIQRTQQEDSAVYLCASSLPAPPGRSYDYTFGSGTRLTVV.